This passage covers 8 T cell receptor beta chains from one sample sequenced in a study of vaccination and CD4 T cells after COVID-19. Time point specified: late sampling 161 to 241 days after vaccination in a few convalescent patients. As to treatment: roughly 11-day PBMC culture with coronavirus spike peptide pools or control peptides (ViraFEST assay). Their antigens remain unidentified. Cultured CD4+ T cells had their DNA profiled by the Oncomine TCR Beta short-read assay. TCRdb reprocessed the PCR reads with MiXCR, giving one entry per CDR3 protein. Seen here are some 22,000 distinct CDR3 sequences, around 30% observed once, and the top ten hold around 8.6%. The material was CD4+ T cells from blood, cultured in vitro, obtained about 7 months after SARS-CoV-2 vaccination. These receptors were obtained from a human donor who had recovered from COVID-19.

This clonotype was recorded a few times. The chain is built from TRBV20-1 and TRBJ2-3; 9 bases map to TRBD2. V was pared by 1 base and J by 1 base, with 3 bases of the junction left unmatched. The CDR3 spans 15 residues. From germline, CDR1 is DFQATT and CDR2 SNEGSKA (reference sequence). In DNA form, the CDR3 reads TGCAGTGCTAGAGGGCGGGAGGGAGGCACAGATACGCAGTATTTT. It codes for CSARGREGGTDTQYF.

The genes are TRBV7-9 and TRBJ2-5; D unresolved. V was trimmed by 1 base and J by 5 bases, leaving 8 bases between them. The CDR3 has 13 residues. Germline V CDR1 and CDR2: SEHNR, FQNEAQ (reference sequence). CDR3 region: CASSLGAVETQYF. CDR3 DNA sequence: TGTGCCAGCAGCTTAGGCGCGGTGGAGACCCAGTACTTC.

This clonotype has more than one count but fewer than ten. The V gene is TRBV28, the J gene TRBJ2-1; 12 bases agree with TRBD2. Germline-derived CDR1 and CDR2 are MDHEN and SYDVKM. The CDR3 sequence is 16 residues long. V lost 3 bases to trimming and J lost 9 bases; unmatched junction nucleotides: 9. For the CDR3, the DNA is TGTGCCAGCAGTTTCACTGGCCTAGCGGGAGGGCTTGAGCAGTTCTTC. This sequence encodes CASSFTGLAGGLEQFF.

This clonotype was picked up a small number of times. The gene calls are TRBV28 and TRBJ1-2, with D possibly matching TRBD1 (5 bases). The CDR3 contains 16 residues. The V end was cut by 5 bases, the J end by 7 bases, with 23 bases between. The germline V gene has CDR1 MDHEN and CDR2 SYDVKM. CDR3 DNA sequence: TGTGCCAGCAGTAATCCCAGGGCAGTAGGTCTTCGTGGCTACACCTTC. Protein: CASSNPRAVGLRGYTF.

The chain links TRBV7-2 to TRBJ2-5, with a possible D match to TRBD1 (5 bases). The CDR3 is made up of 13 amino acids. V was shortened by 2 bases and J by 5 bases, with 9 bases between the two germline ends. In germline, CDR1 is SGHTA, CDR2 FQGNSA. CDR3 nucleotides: TGTGCCAGCAGCTTATCCAGGGCCGAGACCCAGTACTTC. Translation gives CASSLSRAETQYF.

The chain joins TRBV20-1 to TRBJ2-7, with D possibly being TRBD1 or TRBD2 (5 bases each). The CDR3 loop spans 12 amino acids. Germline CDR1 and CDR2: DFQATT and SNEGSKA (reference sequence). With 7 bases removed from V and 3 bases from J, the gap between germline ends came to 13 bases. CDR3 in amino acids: CSGGTSYYEQYF. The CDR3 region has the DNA TGCAGTGGGGGGACCAGTTACTACGAGCAGTACTTC.

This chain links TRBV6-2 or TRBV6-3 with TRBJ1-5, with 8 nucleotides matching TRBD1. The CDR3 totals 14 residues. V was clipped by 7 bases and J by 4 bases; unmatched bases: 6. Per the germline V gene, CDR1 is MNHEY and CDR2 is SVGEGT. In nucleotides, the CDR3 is TGTGCCAGCACCCGGACAGGGATAAATCAGCCCCAGCATTTT. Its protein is CASTRTGINQPQHF.

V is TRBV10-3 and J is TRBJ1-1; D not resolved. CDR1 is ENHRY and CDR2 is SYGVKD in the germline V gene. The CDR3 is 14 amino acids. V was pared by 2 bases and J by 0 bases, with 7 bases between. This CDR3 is CAISERNMNTEAFF. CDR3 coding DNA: TGTGCCATCAGTGAGCGAAACATGAACACTGAAGCTTTCTTT.